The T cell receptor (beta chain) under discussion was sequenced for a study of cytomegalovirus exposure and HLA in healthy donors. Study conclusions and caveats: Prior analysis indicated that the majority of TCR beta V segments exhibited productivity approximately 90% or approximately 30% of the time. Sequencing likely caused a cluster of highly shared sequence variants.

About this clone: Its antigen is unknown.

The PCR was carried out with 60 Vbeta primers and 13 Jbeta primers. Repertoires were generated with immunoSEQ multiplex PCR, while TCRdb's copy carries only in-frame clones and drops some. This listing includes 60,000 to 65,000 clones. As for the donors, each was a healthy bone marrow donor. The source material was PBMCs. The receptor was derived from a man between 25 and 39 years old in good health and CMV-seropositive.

Here the CDR3 reads CASSQGSTTRDSYEQYF. CDR3 DNA: TGCGCCAGCAGCCAAGGCTCAACGACTCGGGACTCCTACGAGCAGTACTTC. The chain recombines TRBV4-1 with TRBJ2-7, with D maybe TRBD2 (5 bases). Germline values: CDR1 MGHRA, CDR2 YSYEKL. CDR3 length equals 17 residues. The ends were cut back, 1 base at V and 0 bases at J, with 16 bases in the middle.